One and the same sample provided the 14 T cell receptor beta chains below, sequenced in a study of CD8 T cells in Susac syndrome. Reverse transcription used about 0.45 to 1 ug RNA and random hexamers. Each CDR3 protein gets one entry after TCRdb re-called the immunoSEQ multiplex PCR reads with MiXCR. In the table there are 150,000 to 180,000 distinct CDR3 sequences, 85% to 95% of which are singletons. Sequences were obtained from CD4+ T cells from PBMCs. These receptor sequences come from a human donor with Susac syndrome.

The table lists this clonotype with a few counts. The CDR3 DNA follows: TGCAGCGTATCAAGCTCCTACGAGCAGTACTTC. Encoded protein: CSVSSSYEQYF. This sequence joins TRBV29-1 and TRBJ2-7; the D is unclear. Germline values: CDR1 SQVTM, CDR2 ANQGSEA. The CDR3 consists of 11 residues. Trimming shortened V by 6 bases and J by 0 bases, and 6 bases separated the two germline ends.

The chain joins TRBV10-2 to TRBJ1-6; the D is unclear. The CDR3 totals 11 residues. The germline V gene has CDR1 WSHSY and CDR2 SAAADI. V was shortened by 3 bases and J by 15 bases, with 9 bases between the two germline ends. CDR3 bases: TGCGCCAGCAGTGATACAAGAAACCTCCACTTT. Protein sequence: CASSDTRNLHF.

This chain uses TRBV6-5 with TRBJ1-2; D not certain. CDR1 MNHEY and CDR2 SVGAGI come from the germline V gene. The CDR3 has 13 amino acids. V was trimmed by 6 bases and J by 4 bases, leaving 12 bases between them. The CDR3 protein is CASRLTVVYGYTF. DNA of the CDR3: TGTGCCAGCAGGCTAACGGTGGTCTATGGCTACACCTTC.

The V call is TRBV14, the J call TRBJ1-2; D is perhaps TRBD1 (5 bases). CDR1 is SGHDN and CDR2 is FVKESK in the germline V gene. V was shortened by 3 bases and J by 4 bases, with 9 bases between the two germline ends. There are 13 residues in the CDR3. The CDR3 is CASSHGHLYGYTF. The DNA for the CDR3 is TGTGCCAGCAGCCACGGACATCTCTATGGCTACACCTTC. Looking up the rest from reference TRBV14 and TRBJ1-2 gives the full variable domain: EAGVTQFPSHSVIEKGQTVTLRCDPISGHDNLYWYRRVMGKEIKFLLHFVKESKQDESGMPNNRFLAERTGGTYSTLKVQPAELEDSGVYFCASSHGHLYGYTFGSGTRLTVV.

The J gene is TRBJ2-1, the V gene TRBV6-6, with 10 nucleotides matching TRBD1. This CDR3 has 15 amino acids. Looked up from germline, CDR1 is MNHNY and CDR2 is SVGAGI (reference sequence). J lost 3 bases, V lost 5 bases, and 4 bases had no gene match. As DNA, the CDR3 is TGTGCCAGCAGTCCCCGGGACAGGGGCTACAATGAGCAGTTCTTC. Amino acid sequence: CASSPRDRGYNEQFF.

V is TRBV3-1 and J is TRBJ2-2, with no clear D. Germline values: CDR1 LGHDT, CDR2 YNNKEL (reference sequence). V was cut by 3 bases and J by 7 bases, with 9 bases left in between. The length of the CDR3 is 13 residues. DNA of the CDR3: TGTGCCAGCAGCCAGTTCACAATCGGGGAGCTGTTTTTT. This gives the protein CASSQFTIGELFF.

V and J are TRBV2 and TRBJ2-2; D remains ambiguous. The ends were cut back, 6 bases at V and 0 bases at J, with 5 bases in the middle. Per the germline V gene, CDR1 is SNHLY and CDR2 is FYNNEI. The CDR3 totals 13 residues. The CDR3 here is CASRPTNTGELFF. CDR3 DNA: TGTGCCAGCAGGCCCACGAACACCGGGGAGCTGTTTTTT.

The genes are TRBV7-9 and TRBJ2-7, with 9 positions matching TRBD1. Germline lookup yields CDR1 SEHNR and CDR2 FQNEAQ (reference sequence). Trimming at V came to 8 bases and at J to 2 bases, leaving 7 bases not matched to a gene. The CDR3 length is 14 residues. The CDR3 nucleotides read TGTGCCAGCCTCCCCGGGACAGGGCCCTACGAGCAGTACTTC. Translating gives CASLPGTGPYEQYF.

This sequence joins TRBV4-1 and TRBJ2-7; D unresolved. The V gene's germline CDR1 is MGHRA and CDR2 YSYEKL. Between the trimmed V and J ends, which lost 3 bases and 0 bases, there was a span of 9 bases. CDR3 length: 14 amino acids. The chain's CDR3 is CASSHSLNSYEQYF. CDR3 bases: TGCGCCAGCAGCCACAGTTTGAACTCCTACGAGCAGTACTTC.

V usage is TRBV29-1 and J usage is TRBJ1-2, with TRBD1 matching over 7 bases. The junction had 8 bases not matched to a gene; V was cut back by 7 bases and J by 6 bases. The CDR3 has 12 residues. The germline V gene encodes CDR1 SQVTM and CDR2 ANQGSEA. The CDR3 here is CSASGGADGYTF. The CDR3 nucleotides are TGCAGCGCCTCAGGGGGGGCGGATGGCTACACCTTC.

V gene TRBV20-1 combines with J gene TRBJ1-2; possible D gene TRBD1, 5 bases. This CDR3 region has 18 residues. Germline lookup yields CDR1 DFQATT and CDR2 SNEGSKA (reference sequence). The CDR3, as DNA: TGCAGCACCGACAGTGGAAGAGCGCTTGAAGGATTTAACTATGGCTACACCTTC. It specifies CSTDSGRALEGFNYGYTF.

The V and J genes are TRBV3-1 and TRBJ2-7, with no clear D. The CDR3 covers 14 residues. Germline V gives CDR1 LGHDT, CDR2 YNNKEL (reference sequence). Trimming cost V 1 base and J 6 bases, with 13 bases left between them. CDR3 sequence: CASSQVAAKSEQYF. CDR3 DNA sequence: TGTGCCAGCAGCCAAGTGGCGGCGAAGTCCGAGCAGTACTTC.

The rearrangement uses TRBV20-1 and TRBJ2-5; TRBD1 might be the D (7 bases). Trimming left V 0 bases short and J 5 bases short, with 13 bases between. This CDR3 is built from 14 residues. In germline, CDR1 is DFQATT, CDR2 SNEGSKA (reference sequence). CDR3 nucleotides: TGCAGTGCTAGAGATGACAGGGAGGTGGAGACCCAGTACTTC. This translates into CSARDDREVETQYF.

The rearrangement uses TRBV9 and TRBJ1-4, with D tentatively TRBD1 (6 bases). Germline lookup yields CDR1 SGDLS and CDR2 YYNGEE. This CDR3 comprises 14 residues. Trimming took off 3 bases at V and 12 bases at J, with 18 bases between the two ends. The CDR3 region is CASSERDKTSQLFF. Written as DNA, the CDR3 is TGTGCCAGCAGCGAACGGGACAAAACGAGCCAACTGTTTTTT.